Included here is one T cell receptor beta chain sequence, with context. Its antigen is unidentified. Every isolated RNA sample was fully reverse transcribed, so sequencing captured expressed TCRB transcripts. Method: immunoSEQ multiplex PCR; TCRdb's copy keeps in-frame clones and lacks some. Here the sample spans about 14,000 clones, roughly 67% being singletons. These data are taken from a study of beta chain features in type 1 diabetes. Study in general: All samples yielded over 95,000,000 examined sorted cells. Overall study results and limits: Shortening of TCRB CDR3s, moderate but significant, appeared in all four CD4+ subsets of Type 1 diabetes patients. No resolution was reached here on whether HLA type influences TCRB rearrangement.

The V gene's germline CDR1 is KGHSH and CDR2 LQKENI. This CDR3 comprises 15 residues. The V gene lost 3 bases and the J gene lost 5 bases, with 16 bases spanning the gap. Sequencing was performed on stem cell memory CD4+ T cells from blood. The source is a woman under 30 with type 1 diabetes. The chain links TRBV18 to TRBJ1-1, with TRBD1 as a possible D gene (5 bases). The CDR3: CASSPHPRVTTEAFF. The CDR3 DNA reads as TGTGCCAGCTCACCGCACCCCAGGGTTACGACTGAAGCTTTCTTT.